The present entry profiles one TCR beta chain with its context. The target antigen is unknown. This entry belongs to a study of vaccination effects on CD4 cells after COVID-19. The protocol was immunoSEQ multiplex PCR, while the TCRdb copy is restricted to in-frame clones and leaves out a portion. The sample carries approximately 61,000 clones, 73% recorded once. Using viral peptide pools, the ViraFEST assay grew out antigen-specific CD4+ T cells prior to sequencing. Between days 9 and 10 of culture, CD4+ T cells were separated out. Every participant took two doses of the BNT162b2 or mRNA-1273 vaccine. Cultures of about 2 million PBMC per well contained around 11 IU/ml IL-2 plus 10 ug/ml peptides. Germline V gives CDR1 MNHEY, CDR2 SVGEGT. The ends lost 2 bases at V and 6 bases at J; junction bases unmatched: 3. The CDR3 spans 14 residues.

The TCR was taken from a human donor who received a COVID-19 vaccine. This sequence joins TRBV6-2 or TRBV6-3 and TRBJ2-3; 9 bases map to TRBD1. The material sequenced was CD4+ T cells from PBMCs cultured with HCoV-229E spike peptides, taken after COVID-19 vaccination. This CDR3 reads CASSYNRGRDTQYF. The CDR3 nucleotides are TGTGCCAGCAGTTACAACAGGGGGCGTGATACGCAGTATTTT.